This record concerns one T cell receptor (beta chain) sequence. Sequencing used immunoSEQ multiplex PCR; TCRdb keeps in-frame clones, though not all of them. This sample has 65,000 to 85,000 clones, with more than 80% found just once. The CDR3 covers 12 residues. The germline gives CDR1 SGHTA, CDR2 FQGNSA. V lost 5 bases, J lost 7 bases, and 12 bases lay in between. This sample is part of a study of OX40 agonist ivuxolimab in advanced cancers. This receptor was obtained from an adult with an advanced solid tumor such as melanoma, head and neck, liver or kidney cancer. This material consisted of CD4+ or CD8+ T cells sorted from blood, taken in a trial of the OX40 agonist ivuxolimab. The chain carries TRBV7-2 and TRBJ2-7, with D possibly being TRBD2 (6 bases). The CDR3 sequence: CASSAGTAEQYF. The CDR3 nucleotides are TGTGCCAGCAGCGCCGGGACTGCTGAGCAGTACTTC.